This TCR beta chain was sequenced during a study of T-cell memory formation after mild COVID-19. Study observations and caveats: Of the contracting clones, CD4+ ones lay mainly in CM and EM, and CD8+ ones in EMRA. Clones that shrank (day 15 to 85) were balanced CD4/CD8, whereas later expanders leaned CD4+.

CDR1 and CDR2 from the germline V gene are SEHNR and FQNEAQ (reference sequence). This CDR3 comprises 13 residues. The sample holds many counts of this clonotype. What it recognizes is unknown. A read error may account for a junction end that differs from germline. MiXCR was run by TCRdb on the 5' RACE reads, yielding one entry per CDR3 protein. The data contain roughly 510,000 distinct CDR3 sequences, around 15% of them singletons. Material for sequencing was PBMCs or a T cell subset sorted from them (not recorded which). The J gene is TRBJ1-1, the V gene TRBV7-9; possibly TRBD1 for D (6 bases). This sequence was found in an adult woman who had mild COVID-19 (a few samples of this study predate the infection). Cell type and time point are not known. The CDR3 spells CASSLPGHTEAFF. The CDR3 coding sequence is TGTGCCAGCAGCTTACCGGGACACACCGAAGCTTTCTTT.